One sample yielded the 4 T cell receptor beta chains listed below, sequenced in a study of human T cells and chemical hapten exposure. Time point specified: patch test 2, 6 weeks after DPC sensitization. Treatment meaning: therapeutic diphenylcyclopropenone sensitization with weekly scalp DPC. From the RACE reads, TCRdb called clonotypes with MiXCR, one entry per CDR3 protein. The repertoire holds about 40,000 distinct CDR3 sequences, over 3% seen once, with about 7.4% in the top ten. This material consisted of whole blood, taken in connection with sensitization to the hapten diphenylcyclopropenone (DPC). The receptors were gathered from a man aged 35-49 years with alopecia areata. Some clones in this sample may be carry-over from other donors' samples.

With regard to this clonotype: This clone may be a read error of a much larger clone one base away. V is TRBV27 and J is TRBJ1-6; no clear D. Germline CDR1 MNHEY, CDR2 SMNVEV (reference sequence). There are 14 residues in the CDR3. The CDR3 spells CDSCASVYNSPLHF. CDR3 coding DNA: TGTGACAGCTGCGCATCGGTTTATAATTCACCCCTCCACTTT.

In its sample, this clonotype was seen many times. V usage is TRBV5-4 and J usage is TRBJ2-5; weak D call: TRBD2 (5 bases). Germline loops: CDR1 SGHNT, CDR2 YYREEE (reference sequence). Deletions cut 7 bases from V and 0 bases from J, with 13 bases between. The CDR3 length is 14 residues. CDR3: CASGISGYQETQYF. The CDR3 DNA sequence: TGTGCCAGCGGTATCTCGGGGTACCAAGAGACCCAGTACTTC. The entire variable domain, with the rest obtained from reference TRBV5-4 and TRBJ2-5, is as follows: ETGVTQSPTHLIKTRGQQVTLRCSSQSGHNTVSWYQQALGQGPQFIFQYYREEENGRGNFPPRFSGLQFPNYSSELNVNALELDDSALYLCASGISGYQETQYFGPGTRLLVL.

The sample holds many counts of this clonotype. This chain connects TRBV16 to TRBJ1-5; unclear D gene. Germline loops: CDR1 KGHSY, CDR2 FQNENV. Trimming took off 3 bases at V and 0 bases at J, with 6 bases between the two ends. This CDR3 is 14 amino acids long. The CDR3 DNA is TGTGCCAGCAGCCAGCGGTATAGCAATCAGCCCCAGCATTTT. Protein sequence: CASSQRYSNQPQHF.

This clonotype was detected ten times or more. This rearrangement joins TRBV28 to TRBJ2-3; 7 bases are shared with TRBD2. The V gene end was trimmed by 2 bases and the J gene end by 1 base; junction bases not matched to a gene: 0. This CDR3 contains 14 residues. Germline CDR1 reads MDHEN; CDR2 reads SYDVKM. For the CDR3, the DNA is TGTGCCAGCAGTTTAGCGGGAGGCACAGATACGCAGTATTTT. Protein: CASSLAGGTDTQYF.